This TCR beta chain was recorded in a study of blood T cell repertoires in COVID-19. On the study more broadly: The analysed material was cDNA or gDNA that came from T cells, B-cell-depleted T cells, or PBMCs.

This CDR3 contains 13 residues. The V gene's germline CDR1 is SGHRS and CDR2 YFSETQ. Trimming removed 5 bases at V and 2 bases at J, with 9 bases between. Assay used: immunoSEQ multiplex PCR; TCRdb lists only in-frame clones, some missing. The sample consists of tens of thousands of clones, about 86% of them appearing once. This clone was seen a single time. The chain employs TRBV5-1 and TRBJ2-3, with D possibly matching TRBD2 (6 bases). The sample consisted of peripheral blood. The receptor comes from a woman aged 55-69 years with acute or convalescent COVID-19. CDR3 in DNA: TGCGCCAGCAGGGGGGGAGACACAGATACGCAGTATTTT. It specifies CASRGGDTDTQYF. Complete variable domain (other parts from reference TRBV5-1 and TRBJ2-3): KAGVTQTPRYLIKTRGQQVTLSCSPISGHRSVSWYQQTPGQGLQFLFEYFSETQRNKGNFPGRFSGRQFSNSRSEMNVSTLELGDSALYLCASRGGDTDTQYFGPGTRLTVL.